A selection of T cell receptor beta chains follows, all from one sample in a study of yellow fever vaccine responses in identical twins. One entry per CDR3 protein, called by TCRdb with MiXCR from the RT-PCR reads. The sample contains over 15,000 distinct CDR3 sequences, roughly 80% of which appear only once. Here the sequenced sample was T cells from blood (PBMCs), unsorted or a sorted subset (not recorded which), taken before or after yellow fever vaccination (not recorded which). The receptors shown here come from a woman aged 18-29 years who received the yellow fever vaccine. CDR3s include the opening cysteine and the closing phenylalanine or tryptophan.

j_call cdr3_length v_call cdr3_aa
TRBJ2-7 16 TRBV6-5 CASSSLPGPPSHEQYF
TRBJ1-1 12 TRBV7-2 CASSFIHGEAFF
TRBJ2-5 13 TRBV2 CAIPDRVGETQYF
TRBJ2-3 16 TRBV12-3/TRBV12-4 CASSFRGRDITDTQYF
TRBJ2-7 15 TRBV5-1 CASSLGAGATYEQYF
TRBJ1-5 15 TRBV9 CASSAGTGTNQPQHF
TRBJ2-1 15 TRBV6-4 CASSDGGGAHNEQFF
TRBJ2-5 12 TRBV20-1 CSARGTQETQYF
TRBJ1-2 13 TRBV29-1 CSVDGEISNGYTF
TRBJ2-7 14 TRBV1 CASSQEISSYEQYF
TRBJ2-1 14 TRBV29-1 CSVERGTRGDEQFF
TRBJ2-7 15 TRBV13 CASSLGRQTIYEQYF
TRBJ2-3 14 TRBV20-1 CSARSGRNTDTQYF
TRBJ2-1 14 TRBV7-2 CASSFSGTRYEQFF
TRBJ2-7 15 TRBV4-1 CASSQNQEFGYEQYF
TRBJ2-7 15 TRBV11-3 CASSLTRLSTYEQYF
TRBJ1-5 15 TRBV27 CASSTQGNSNQPQHF
TRBJ2-7 12 TRBV2 CASRADRGEQYF
TRBJ1-3 19 TRBV12-5 CASGLAAKDRTLSGNTIYF
TRBJ1-4 15 TRBV7-9 CASSLIRATNEKLFF
TRBJ2-1 15 TRBV18 CASSPLLGNYNEQFF
TRBJ1-5 13 TRBV5-5 CASSLRVGQPQHF
TRBJ2-1 13 TRBV6-2/TRBV6-3 CASSYAQFGEQFF
TRBJ1-1 15 TRBV4-2 CASSQDQTENTEAFF
TRBJ2-7 14 TRBV2 CASMGLAGGGEQYF
TRBJ1-2 17 TRBV14 CASSQFPGIFGGYGYTF
TRBJ2-7 18 TRBV7-6 CASSSSPSLGTGGYEQYF
TRBJ2-7 13 TRBV28 CASIRDRGYEQYF
TRBJ2-3 14 TRBV7-3 CASSLTLMSSTQYF
TRBJ2-5 15 TRBV9 CASSVDGRGQETQYF
TRBJ2-1 13 TRBV30 CAWSVASYNEQFF
TRBJ2-3 13 TRBV29-1 CSVTGLGTDTQYF
TRBJ2-1 12 TRBV29-1 CSVSREYNEQFF
TRBJ1-1 14 TRBV10-3 CAIRGTDMNTEAFF
TRBJ1-6 16 TRBV30 CAWSLVHSSYNSPLHF
TRBJ2-3 14 TRBV6-5 CASGYGGATDTQYF
TRBJ2-7 14 TRBV6-1 CASRASGGAYEQYF
TRBJ2-7 16 TRBV12-3/TRBV12-4 CASSLSRGGTSYEQYF
TRBJ2-1 14 TRBV3-1 CASSLIQSYNEQFF
TRBJ2-3 16 TRBV7-3 CASSLRGNPRTDTQYF
TRBJ2-1 14 TRBV29-1 CSVPLAGGGNEQFF
TRBJ2-1 15 TRBV20-1 CSASTIAGAYNEQFF
TRBJ2-7 15 TRBV7-9 CASSIPQGVGYEQYF
TRBJ1-4 16 TRBV23-1 CASSQFIQGAYEKLFF